The TCR beta chain under discussion was sequenced for a study of T cell repertoires in aging, cancer and after chemotherapy. For the study at large: Over several months to years, re-sampled healthy donor repertoires clearly shared clones. Study results and limitations: In healthy donors, age-related TCR diversity loss mainly reflected lost richness. Rebound thymic output was suggested by rising median generation probability during chemotherapy in each cancer cohort. The repertoire data cannot show anything about immunological memory following chemotherapy.

Rearranged V-D-J TRB sequences were amplified with a mixed TRB-A/B primer pool. TCRdb independently ran MiXCR on the multiplex PCR reads; one entry per CDR3 protein. The profile covers about 6,200 distinct CDR3 sequences, with 25% to 30% appearing a single time and roughly 3.9% taken by the ten largest. TCR beta rearrangements were amplified from peripheral blood genomic DNA. As regards this clonotype: Its antigen is unidentified.

The source is a human donor in good health. The specimen sequenced was blood.

The CDR3 DNA sequence: TGTGCCAGCAGTACTGACCGGCTCCTACACAATGAGCAGTTCTTC. It codes for CASSTDRLLHNEQFF. The chain uses TRBV6-1 and TRBJ2-1; D gene uncertain. This CDR3 contains 15 residues. Germline V gene lookup returns CDR1 MNHNS and CDR2 SASEGT. The V end was cut by 5 bases, the J end by 5 bases, with 16 bases between.